This T cell receptor beta chain was obtained from a study of blood T cells in healthy people across ages. Alongside a J-beta primer mix, a sample-barcoded 5' primer served in a second PCR lasting about 7 to 11 cycles. Each TCR beta cDNA got a 12-nucleotide random molecular identifier. TCRdb reprocessed the 5' RACE reads with MiXCR, giving one entry per CDR3 protein. The sample lists around 870,000 distinct CDR3 sequences; around 28% were seen once. Germline V gives CDR1 MNHNS, CDR2 SASEGT. The CDR3 runs to 12 residues. V lost 8 bases and J 4 bases, leaving 11 bases between the germline ends. Study conclusions and caveats: A greater number of naive CD4+ cells and higher diversity distinguished long-lived donors from aged donors. PBMC samples, being unsorted, prevented any conclusive comparison of naive and antigen-experienced cells. Roughly linear age-related decline in beta diversity appeared, significant by age 40.

This clonotype was seen only a few times. Its antigen is unknown. This TCR derives from an elderly woman in good health. Sequenced input: blood. V and J are TRBV6-1 and TRBJ1-2; D is unresolved. For the CDR3, the DNA is TGTGCCAGCCAACCAGTAATCTATGGCTACACCTTC. Its translation: CASQPVIYGYTF.